This paragraph reports one T cell receptor (beta chain). Its binding antigen is unknown. Within one base of it there is no much larger clone, and no base qualities were kept. Ends trimmed: V by 6 bases, J by 8 bases; bases unmatched to a gene: 7. The CDR3, from cysteine to phenylalanine, totals 14 residues. Kept here is only the CDR3 DNA, which spans 42 bases and is read in frame from base 1. Sequences MDHEN (CDR1) and SYDVKM (CDR2) are obtained from the germline V gene. The record originates from a study of post-analysis software for immune sequencing data (dated by TCRdb to between 2014 and 2016). Study-level background: The recorded disease courses included relapsing-remitting, secondary progressive and progressive-relapsing multiple sclerosis, and some patients had no subtype annotation. The patient repertoires were set against ten to eleven previously published healthy control repertoires from donors whose ages ranged from about 6 to 26 years. A subset of samples was prepared in parallel using single-end sample barcoding, then pooled and co-amplified after Illumina adapter ligation.

Library method: PCR. TCRdb records Illumina HiSeq 2500 as the sequencer. To reduce PCR and sequencing biases, unique molecular identifiers were incorporated into the TCR beta cDNA libraries. Roughly 0.5 million cDNA molecules were obtained per 1 to 10 million input T cells, so each molecule approximated one T cell. The patient libraries were prepared and sequenced with the same protocol used for the earlier healthy control dataset. Within a given batch, samples were prepared together, multiplexed and sequenced on the same HiSeq lane. As for the authors' bioinformatics: Raw barcoded reads were processed with MIGEC, discarding single-read molecular identifier groups before consensus assembly and CDR3 extraction. Clonotype tables were post-analysed with VDJtools, and diversity was normalized by down-sampling all datasets to the smallest sample size. In repertoire overlap clustering, CDR3 amino acid sequences, but not nucleotide sequences, were matched to correct batch-related cross-sample contamination. TCRdb applied fastp at Q25 and MiXCR to the public reads, then kept only in-frame beta chains. Rows are unified per CDR3 protein, each entry keeping the most common DNA and genes. TCRdb, rather than the study authors, made the V and J calls. The sample records approximately 570,000 distinct CDR3 sequences, about 40% of which are singletons. The ten largest clones take up 1.5% to 2% of the sample.

Broad study findings and their caveats: Compared with controls, multiple sclerosis patients had significantly lower normalized Chao1 diversity, a finding suggesting substantial peripheral T-cell clonal expansion. Patients showed significantly higher frequencies than controls for a few TRBV segments, among them TRBV5-6, TRBV5-1 and TRBV20-1. Strong co-clustering of samples prepared in the same batch was shown by direct clustering with F measure, prompting a batch-effect correction. The control group was slightly older than the multiple sclerosis patient group.

TCR beta repertoires were profiled from peripheral blood of about a dozen young patients with multiple sclerosis to demonstrate the VDJtools post-analysis software. The multiple sclerosis patients were children and adolescents between about 6 and 16 years of age. Material for sequencing was blood. This chain is built from TRBV28 and TRBJ1-4; 9 central nucleotides agree with TRBD1. This receptor was obtained from a girl aged 10-17 years with multiple sclerosis. The DNA sequence is as follows: TGTGCCAGCAGCATACAGGGGGCGGGCGAAAAACTGTTTTTT. The translation is CASSIQGAGEKLFF.